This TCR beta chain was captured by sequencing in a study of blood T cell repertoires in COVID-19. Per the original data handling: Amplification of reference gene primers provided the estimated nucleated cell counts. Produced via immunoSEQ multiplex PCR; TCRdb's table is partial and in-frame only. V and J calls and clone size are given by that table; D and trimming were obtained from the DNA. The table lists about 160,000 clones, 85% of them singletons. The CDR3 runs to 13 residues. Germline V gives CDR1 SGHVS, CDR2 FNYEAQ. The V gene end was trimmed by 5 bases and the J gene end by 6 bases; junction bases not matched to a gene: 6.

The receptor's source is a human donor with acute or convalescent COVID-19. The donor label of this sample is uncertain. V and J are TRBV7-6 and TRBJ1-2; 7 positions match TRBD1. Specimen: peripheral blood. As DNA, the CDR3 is TGTGCCAGCAGCCAACCGACAGGGCATGGCTACACCTTC. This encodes CASSQPTGHGYTF.